This T cell receptor (beta chain) was profiled in a study of blood T cell repertoires in COVID-19. Study background: Italy, Spain and the United States were the sources of the convalescent and acute COVID-19 samples. The analysed material was cDNA or gDNA that came from T cells, B-cell-depleted T cells, or PBMCs.

While infection was still active, Seattle patients were enrolled and then followed longitudinally. This clone was seen at least ten times. This same CDR3 is encoded by further DNA sequences in the sample. In the original analysis: Amplifying reference gene primers gave estimates of nucleated cell counts. Sequencing used immunoSEQ multiplex PCR; TCRdb keeps in-frame clones, though not all of them. That table gives V, J and clone size, and the DNA gave D and trimming. The data show 450,000 or so clones, roughly nine tenths seen once. The source is a man aged 18 to 35 with COVID-19, enrolled during active disease. The sequenced sample was peripheral blood.

The CDR3 reads CASSQASGVSYEQYF. CDR3 in DNA: TGCGCCAGCAGCCAAGCCTCAGGGGTCTCCTACGAGCAGTACTTC. The genes are TRBV4-1 and TRBJ2-7; tentatively, D is TRBD1 (6 bases). The CDR3 has 15 residues. Trimming took off 1 base at V and 0 bases at J, with 10 bases between the two ends. Germline CDR1 and CDR2: MGHRA and YSYEKL.